This TCR beta chain was recovered during a study of B cell selection in AIRE deficiency. Notes on the study in general: Around 33% of healthy-donor shared Treg TCRbeta sequences appeared in patient Tconv cells.

The CDR3 consists of 14 residues. Germline lookup yields CDR1 GTSNPN and CDR2 SVGIG (reference sequence). V lost 2 bases to trimming and J lost 0 bases, with 5 bases between them. Method: immunoSEQ multiplex PCR; TCRdb's copy keeps in-frame clones and lacks some. The table includes some 22,000 clones, about 96% detected once. With respect to this clone: What it binds is not known.

CD4+CD127+ cells were sorted as the conventional CD4 T cells. This sequence was found in a human donor in good health. The V gene is TRBV30, the J gene TRBJ2-6, with unresolved D. The sample was CD4+CD127+ conventional T cells sorted from PBMCs. CDR3 loop: CAWSSASGANVLTF. The CDR3 DNA sequence: TGTGCCTGGAGTTCGGCCTCTGGGGCCAACGTCCTGACTTTC.